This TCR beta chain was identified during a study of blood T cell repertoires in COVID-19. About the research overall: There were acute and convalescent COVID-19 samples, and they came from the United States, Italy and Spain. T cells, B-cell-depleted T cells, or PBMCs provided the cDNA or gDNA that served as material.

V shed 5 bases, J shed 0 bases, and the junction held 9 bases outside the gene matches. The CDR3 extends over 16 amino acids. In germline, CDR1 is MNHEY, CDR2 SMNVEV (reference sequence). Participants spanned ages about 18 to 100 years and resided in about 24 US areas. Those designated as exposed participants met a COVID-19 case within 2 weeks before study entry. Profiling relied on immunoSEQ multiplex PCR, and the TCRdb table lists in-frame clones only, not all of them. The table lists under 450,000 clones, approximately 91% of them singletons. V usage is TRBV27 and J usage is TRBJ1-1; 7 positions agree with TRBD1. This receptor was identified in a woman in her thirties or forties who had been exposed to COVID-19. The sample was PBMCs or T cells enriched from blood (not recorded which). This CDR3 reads CASSPWTGVMNTEAFF. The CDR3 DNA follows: TGTGCCAGCAGTCCATGGACAGGTGTTATGAACACTGAAGCTTTCTTT.